This is a list of T cell receptor beta chains from one sample in a study of OX40 agonist ivuxolimab in advanced cancers. Generated by immunoSEQ multiplex PCR, the TCRdb table keeps only in-frame clones and is missing some. Among 60,000 to 65,000 clones listed, 91% were seen once. The material was CD4+ or CD8+ T cells sorted from blood, obtained in a trial of the OX40 agonist ivuxolimab. The receptors come from an adult with an advanced solid tumor such as melanoma, head and neck, liver or kidney cancer. The CDR3 runs from the conserved cysteine through the conserved F or W. The order of the fields is clone size, D gene, J gene, V gene, CDR3 protein, CDR3 DNA. A D gene is named only where the DNA matches it firmly. Rows may omit the clone size; those that give it use once, few, many or a size class.

.	.	TRBJ2-1	TRBV18	CASSGQFEQFF	TGTGCCAGCTCTGGACAGTTTGAGCAGTTCTTC
.	.	TRBJ1-1	TRBV14	CASSRKQGGWAFF	TGTGCCAGCAGCCGGAAACAGGGAGGTTGGGCTTTCTTT
.	TRBD1	TRBJ2-7	TRBV18	CASSPAGGFTYEQYF	TGTGCCAGCTCACCAGCAGGGGGCTTTACTTACGAGCAGTACTTC
.	.	TRBJ2-2	TRBV10-1	CASSPNTGELFF	TGCGCCAGCAGTCCGAACACCGGGGAGCTGTTTTTT
.	.	TRBJ2-7	TRBV27	CASSSQGWSYEQYF	TGTGCCAGCAGTTCTCAGGGGTGGTCCTACGAGCAGTACTTC
once	.	TRBJ2-1	TRBV28	CASSLAPQGGRNEQFF	TGTGCCAGCAGTTTAGCCCCCCAGGGGGGCCGCAATGAGCAGTTCTTC
.	TRBD2	TRBJ2-3	TRBV27	CASSRDYYTDTQYF	TGTGCCAGCAGTCGGGACTATTACACAGATACGCAGTATTTT
.	TRBD1	TRBJ1-4	TRBV2	CASSERQGGVAGLFF	TGTGCCAGCAGTGAAAGACAGGGAGGTGTAGCAGGACTGTTTTTT
.	TRBD1	TRBJ1-2	TRBV7-9	CASSPNSGQSFYGYTF	TGTGCCAGCAGCCCGAACTCGGGACAGAGTTTCTATGGCTACACCTTC
.	.	TRBJ1-4	TRBV28	CASINGVGEKLFF	TGTGCCAGCATCAATGGAGTAGGTGAAAAACTGTTTTTT
.	TRBD1	TRBJ1-2	TRBV27	CASRDRGYGYTF	TGTGCCAGCAGGGACAGGGGCTATGGCTACACCTTC
.	.	TRBJ2-6	TRBV19	CASSSGANVLTF	TGTGCCAGTAGCTCTGGGGCCAACGTCCTGACTTTC
.	TRBD1	TRBJ1-2	TRBV29-1	CSVEVGRGQGYTF	TGCAGCGTTGAGGTTGGCAGGGGGCAAGGCTACACCTTC
.	.	TRBJ1-1	TRBV5-4	CASSLKVPNTEAFF	TGTGCCAGCAGCTTGAAGGTGCCGAACACTGAAGCTTTCTTT
.	.	TRBJ1-5	TRBV11-2	CASSLVKPQHF	TGTGCCAGCAGCTTAGTAAAGCCCCAGCATTTT
.	TRBD2	TRBJ2-7	TRBV7-6	CASSLSGSSYEQYF	TGTGCCAGCAGCCTTAGCGGGAGCTCCTACGAGCAGTACTTC
.	TRBD1	TRBJ1-1	TRBV19	CASSPQVAGGTEAFF	TGTGCCAGTAGTCCTCAGGTGGCAGGGGGCACTGAAGCTTTCTTT
.	TRBD1	TRBJ1-2	TRBV5-1	CASSLARQGASSGYTF	TGCGCCAGCAGCTTGGCCCGGCAGGGGGCGTCTAGTGGCTACACCTTC
.	.	TRBJ2-7	TRBV7-7	CASSLGQGHYEQYF	TGTGCTAGCAGCTTAGGGCAGGGGCACTACGAGCAGTACTTC
few	TRBD2	TRBJ2-7	TRBV5-1	CASSAGLAGTPYEQYF	TGCGCCAGCAGCGCGGGATTAGCGGGAACCCCCTACGAGCAGTACTTC
.	.	TRBJ2-5	TRBV7-8	CASSPRSGGWEQYF	TGTGCCAGCAGCCCTAGATCAGGAGGGTGGGAGCAGTACTTC
.	.	TRBJ1-5	TRBV19	CASSIGLGEPQHF	TGTGCCAGTAGTATAGGGCTAGGCGAGCCCCAGCATTTT
.	.	TRBJ1-5	TRBV28	CASSLLARGSNQPQHF	TGTGCCAGCAGTTTATTGGCCCGAGGGAGCAATCAGCCCCAGCATTTT
.	.	TRBJ1-5	TRBV14	CASSQDRKSNQPQHF	TGTGCCAGCAGCCAAGATCGGAAGAGCAATCAGCCCCAGCATTTT
.	.	TRBJ2-5	TRBV5-6	CASSARGGEETQYF	TGTGCCAGCAGCGCCCGCGGGGGCGAAGAGACCCAGTACTTC
.	.	TRBJ1-1	TRBV6-1	CASDNRARNTEAFF	TGTGCCAGCGACAACAGGGCACGGAACACTGAAGCTTTCTTT
.	.	TRBJ1-5	TRBV5-6	CASSFGFGPQHF	TGTGCCAGCAGCTTTGGGTTTGGGCCCCAGCATTTT
.	.	TRBJ1-4	TRBV5-1	CASSLTGMNEKLFF	TGCGCCAGCAGCTTAACCGGGATGAATGAAAAACTGTTTTTT
once	TRBD2	TRBJ2-1	TRBV5-6	CASSLILAGGGNEQFF	TGTGCCAGCAGCTTGATCCTGGCGGGGGGAGGCAATGAGCAGTTCTTC
once	.	TRBJ2-4	TRBV18	CASSPPGPLIQYF	TGTGCCAGCTCACCACCGGGACCGCTCATTCAGTACTTC
.	.	TRBJ1-3	TRBV28	CASTKAEFSGNTIYF	TGTGCCAGCACCAAGGCCGAATTCTCTGGAAACACCATATATTTT
.	.	TRBJ1-4	TRBV6-1	CASSLILGEKLFF	TGTGCCAGCAGTTTAATTCTAGGGGAAAAACTGTTTTTT
.	TRBD1	TRBJ2-7	TRBV6-5	CASTAGQGRHEQYF	TGTGCCAGCACCGCGGGACAGGGCCGCCACGAGCAGTACTTC
once	.	TRBJ1-2	TRBV28	CASSFDRKSYGYTF	TGTGCCAGCAGTTTCGACAGGAAGAGTTATGGCTACACCTTC
.	.	TRBJ2-7	TRBV10-2	CASSNTGREQYF	TGCGCCAGCAGTAACACAGGGCGCGAGCAGTACTTC
.	.	TRBJ2-2	TRBV9	CASSAGPGQANTGELFF	TGTGCCAGCAGCGCTGGGCCGGGACAAGCGAACACCGGGGAGCTGTTTTTT
.	TRBD2	TRBJ2-7	TRBV5-1	CASSLEAGGPYEQYF	TGCGCCAGCAGCTTGGAGGCGGGAGGACCTTACGAGCAGTACTTC
.	.	TRBJ1-1	TRBV6-5	CASSYSRLTTEAFF	TGTGCCAGCAGTTACTCGAGATTGACCACTGAAGCTTTCTTT
.	.	TRBJ2-3	TRBV7-9	CASGEAGATDTQYF	TGTGCCAGCGGCGAGGCGGGGGCCACAGATACGCAGTATTTT
.	.	TRBJ2-5	TRBV5-1	CASSLATEAQYF	TGCGCCAGCAGCTTGGCCACAGAGGCCCAGTACTTC
.	TRBD1	TRBJ1-2	TRBV7-2	CASSLGQGGGYTF	TGTGCCAGCAGCTTAGGGCAGGGGGGTGGCTACACCTTC
.	TRBD2	TRBJ2-4	TRBV10-3	CAISESGTSGRGIQYF	TGTGCCATCAGTGAGTCGGGGACTAGCGGGAGGGGCATTCAGTACTTC
.	TRBD1	TRBJ2-4	TRBV7-2	CASSLAGTGINIQYF	TGTGCCAGCAGCTTAGCAGGGACAGGGATAAACATTCAGTACTTC
few	.	TRBJ2-5	TRBV21-1	CASSKKRLRQETQYF	TGTGCCAGCAGCAAAAAGAGGCTCAGGCAAGAGACCCAGTACTTC
.	TRBD1	TRBJ1-1	TRBV5-1	CASSGGQANTEAFF	TGCGCCAGCAGCGGGGGACAGGCCAATACTGAAGCTTTCTTT
.	.	TRBJ1-1	TRBV15	CATSRDVLDTEAFF	TGTGCCACCAGCAGAGATGTATTAGACACTGAAGCTTTCTTT
.	TRBD1	TRBJ2-7	TRBV6-6	CASSRQGQGVYEQYF	TGTGCCAGCAGTCGACAAGGACAGGGGGTCTACGAGCAGTACTTC
.	TRBD2	TRBJ2-7	TRBV30	CAWMGSTGTSPYEQYF	TGTGCCTGGATGGGGTCGACCGGGACTAGTCCTTACGAGCAGTACTTC
.	.	TRBJ1-3	TRBV7-9	CAGKQGNPGNTIYF	TGTGCCGGGAAACAGGGTAATCCTGGAAACACCATATATTTT
once	.	TRBJ2-7	TRBV6-5	CASSATGPYEQYF	TGTGCCAGCAGTGCAACAGGGCCGTACGAGCAGTACTTC
.	.	TRBJ1-5	TRBV4-2	CASSQDGTYQPQHF	TGTGCCAGCAGCCAAGATGGGACGTATCAGCCCCAGCATTTT
.	TRBD2	TRBJ2-7	TRBV6-5	CASSRAGGLHEQYF	TGTGCCAGCAGCCGCGCGGGGGGGCTGCACGAGCAGTACTTC
once	.	TRBJ2-3	TRBV5-1	CASSLAGRSTDTQYF	TGCGCCAGCAGCTTGGCCGGCAGAAGCACAGATACGCAGTATTTT